These 7 T cell receptor beta chains were all obtained from the same sample, sequenced in a study of vaccination and CD4 T cells after COVID-19. An Oncomine TCR Beta short-read assay was used to sequence the DNA from cultured CD4+ T cells. Using its own MiXCR run on the PCR reads, TCRdb lists one record per CDR3 protein. The repertoire holds some 9,300 distinct CDR3 sequences, with around 58% as singletons. Antigen specificity for these receptors is unknown. Sample treatment: roughly 11-day PBMC culture with coronavirus spike peptide pools or control peptides (ViraFEST assay). Sequenced sample: CD4+ T cells from blood, cultured in vitro. The receptors stem from a human donor who had recovered from COVID-19.

This sequence joins TRBV4-2 and TRBJ2-3; D gene ambiguous. The CDR3 length is 13 residues. Germline V gives CDR1 LGHNA, CDR2 YNFKEQ. The ends were cut back, 3 bases at V and 5 bases at J, with 9 bases in the middle. The CDR3 spells CASSQDRVDTQYF. The CDR3 DNA follows: TGTGCCAGCAGCCAGGATAGGGTAGATACGCAGTATTTT.

The chain combines TRBV7-9 with TRBJ1-5, with D tentatively TRBD1 (6 bases). V lost 4 bases, J lost 5 bases, and 9 bases lay in between. The CDR3 extends over 13 amino acids. From germline, CDR1 is SEHNR and CDR2 FQNEAQ (reference sequence). The CDR3 protein is CASSSWTDQPQHF. DNA for the CDR3: TGTGCCAGCAGCTCCTGGACAGATCAGCCCCAGCATTTT. The full variable domain, rest sourced from reference TRBV7-9 and TRBJ1-5, is DTGVSQNPRHKITKRGQNVTFRCDPISEHNRLYWYRQTLGQGPEFLTYFQNEAQLEKSRLLSDRFSAERPKGSFSTLEIQRTEQGDSAMYLCASSSWTDQPQHFGDGTRLSIL.

The chain recombines TRBV4-3 with TRBJ2-3; D call uncertain. CDR1 is LGHNA and CDR2 is YSLEER in the germline V gene. V was trimmed by 1 base and J by 0 bases, leaving 5 bases between them. There are 14 residues in the CDR3. The CDR3 DNA is TGCGCCAGCAGCCAAGCAGACAGCACAGATACGCAGTATTTT. It encodes CASSQADSTDTQYF.

The gene calls are TRBV12-3 or TRBV12-4 and TRBJ1-5; the D gene is possibly TRBD1 (6 bases). The CDR3 consists of 14 residues. The V end was cut by 5 bases, the J end by 0 bases, with 8 bases between. CDR3 bases: TGTGCCAGCAGTAGGGGGTTTAGCAATCAGCCCCAGCATTTT. Protein: CASSRGFSNQPQHF.

This clonotype appeared a few times. The V call is TRBV6-1, the J call TRBJ2-7; D remains ambiguous. The CDR3 is 13 residues long. The germline CDR1 and CDR2 sequences are MNHNS and SASEGT. V lost 6 bases and J lost 0, with 9 bases in between. The CDR3 loop reads CASSPPLSYEQYF. Written as DNA, the CDR3 is TGTGCCAGCAGCCCCCCCCTCTCCTACGAGCAGTACTTC.

In its sample, this clonotype was seen once. This sequence joins TRBV6-1 and TRBJ2-7, with D hard to call. Trimming took 0 bases from V and 4 from J, leaving 19 bases between them. CDR3 length equals 17 residues. Germline CDR1 and CDR2: MNHNS and SASEGT. CDR3 DNA: TGTGCCAGCAGTGAAGCGGGAAGGTGGTTAGACTTTTACGAGCAGTACTTC. The encoded protein is CASSEAGRWLDFYEQYF.

The CDR3 loop is CSARGLAGDLEQYF. In DNA, the CDR3 is TGCAGTGCTAGAGGACTAGCGGGAGATCTTGAGCAGTACTTC. The chain employs TRBV20-1 and TRBJ2-7; 12 nucleotides align to TRBD2. The CDR3 covers 14 residues. After removal of 1 base from V and 7 bases from J, the junction contained 5 bases not matched to a gene. Germline loops: CDR1 DFQATT, CDR2 SNEGSKA (reference sequence).